Given below is one T cell receptor beta chain in context. Its antigen remains unknown. V was pared by 3 bases and J by 0 bases, with 9 bases between. Germline assignment: CDR1 GTSNPN and CDR2 SVGIG (reference sequence). This CDR3 contains 14 residues. Noted treatment: roughly ten-day PBMC culture with coronavirus spike peptide pools or control peptides (ViraFEST assay). This entry belongs to a study of vaccination and CD4 T cells after COVID-19. Sequenced with the Oncomine TCR Beta short-read assay was DNA taken from cultured CD4+ T cells. TCRdb fed the PCR reads into MiXCR, producing one record per CDR3 protein. Altogether some 15,000 distinct CDR3 sequences are present, roughly 80% being singletons, with the ten largest covering around 10%.

The chain employs TRBV30 and TRBJ1-3, with D maybe TRBD1 (6 bases). This specimen consisted of CD4+ T cells from blood, cultured in vitro, obtained after SARS-CoV-2 vaccination. The source is a human donor who received a COVID-19 vaccine. CDR3 region: CAWSLDSSGNTIYF. CDR3 coding DNA: TGTGCCTGGAGCTTGGACAGCTCTGGAAACACCATATATTTT.